A single sample gave rise to the 5 T cell receptor beta chains below, sequenced in a study of siplizumab effects on memory and regulatory T cells (dated by TCRdb to the late 2010s). The library was generated by the immunoSEQ multiplex PCR assay. The table was pulled from immuneACCESS by TCRdb, which kept in-frame rearrangements only. Such tables lose some clones; where checked, under half of the loss comes from unresolved V genes, and the rest has no known cause. The sample table contains around 58,000 clones; only one count was recorded for around four fifths of them. About 3.5% of the sample belongs to the ten largest clones. Sequencing was performed on memory CD4+ T cells sorted from blood. Read against the paper, the sample's cell subset or site label means: unstimulated CD4+ memory T cells. These receptors were taken from a human donor in good health.

This chain uses TRBV6-5 with TRBJ2-4; TRBD1 agrees at 9 bases. Per the germline V gene, CDR1 is MNHEY and CDR2 is SVGAGI. There are 15 residues in the CDR3. J lost 9 bases, V lost 6 bases, and 12 bases had no gene match. Here the CDR3 reads CASSKTGGQSSIQYF. The CDR3 DNA is TGTGCCAGCAGCAAGACAGGGGGGCAATCTAGCATTCAGTACTTC.

The CDR3 DNA reads as TGCGCCAGCAGACCGACTAGCGGGGCCTCTGAGCAGTACTTC. This codes for CASRPTSGASEQYF. This chain links TRBV5-1 with TRBJ2-7; 11 bases fit TRBD2. The CDR3 spans 14 residues. CDR1 is SGHRS and CDR2 is YFSETQ in the germline V gene. J gave up 7 bases and V 5 bases, and 8 bases lay outside the gene matches.

The V gene is TRBV2, the J gene TRBJ2-3, with no clear D. Germline assignment: CDR1 SNHLY and CDR2 FYNNEI. Trimming shortened V by 6 bases and J by 6 bases, and 16 bases separated the two germline ends. This CDR3 has 14 amino acids. CDR3 DNA sequence: TGTGCCAGCAGATTGCTTTCGGTTGCGGATACGCAGTATTTT. As protein: CASRLLSVADTQYF.

The chain couples TRBV7-9 to TRBJ2-1; 11 nucleotides match TRBD2. Germline V gene lookup returns CDR1 SEHNR and CDR2 FQNEAQ (reference sequence). V gave up 1 base and J gave up 3 bases; unmatched junction bases: 2. The CDR3 runs 16 residues. The CDR3 reads CASSLDTSGGYNEQFF. Here the CDR3 DNA reads TGTGCCAGCAGCTTAGACACTAGCGGGGGCTACAATGAGCAGTTCTTC.

The genes are TRBV2 and TRBJ1-3, with unresolved D. V was cut by 5 bases and J by 8 bases, with 13 bases left in between. This CDR3 spans 13 amino acids. The germline V gene has CDR1 SNHLY and CDR2 FYNNEI. The CDR3 DNA reads as TGTGCCAGCAGTAAGGACGGAAAGGACACCATATATTTT. Residues: CASSKDGKDTIYF.